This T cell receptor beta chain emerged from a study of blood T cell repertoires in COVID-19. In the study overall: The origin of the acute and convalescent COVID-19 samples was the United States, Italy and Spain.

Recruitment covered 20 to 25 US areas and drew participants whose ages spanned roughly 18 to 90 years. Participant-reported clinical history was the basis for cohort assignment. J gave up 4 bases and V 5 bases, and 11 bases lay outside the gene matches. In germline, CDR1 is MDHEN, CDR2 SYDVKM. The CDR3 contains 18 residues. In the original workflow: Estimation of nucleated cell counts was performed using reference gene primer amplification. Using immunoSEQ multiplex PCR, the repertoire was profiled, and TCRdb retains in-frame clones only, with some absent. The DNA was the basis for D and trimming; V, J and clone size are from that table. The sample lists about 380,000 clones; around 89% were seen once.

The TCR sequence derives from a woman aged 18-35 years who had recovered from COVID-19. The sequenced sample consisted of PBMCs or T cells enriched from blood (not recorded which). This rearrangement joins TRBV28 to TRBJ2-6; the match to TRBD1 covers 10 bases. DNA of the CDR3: TGTGCCAGCAGTCGCCCGACAGGGGGCGCTTCGGGGGCCAACGTCCTGACTTTC. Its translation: CASSRPTGGASGANVLTF.